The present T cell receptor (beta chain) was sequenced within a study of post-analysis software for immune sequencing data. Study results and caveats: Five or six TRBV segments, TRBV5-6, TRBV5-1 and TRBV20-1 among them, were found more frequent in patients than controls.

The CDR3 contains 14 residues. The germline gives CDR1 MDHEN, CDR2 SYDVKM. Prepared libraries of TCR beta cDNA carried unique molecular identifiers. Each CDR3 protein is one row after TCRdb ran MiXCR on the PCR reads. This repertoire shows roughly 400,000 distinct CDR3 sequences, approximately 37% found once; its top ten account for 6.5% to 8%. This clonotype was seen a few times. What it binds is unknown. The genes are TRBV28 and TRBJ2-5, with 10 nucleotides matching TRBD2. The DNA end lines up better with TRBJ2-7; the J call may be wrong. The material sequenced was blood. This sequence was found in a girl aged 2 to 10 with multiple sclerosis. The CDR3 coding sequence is TGTGCCAGCATCCTTAGCGGGGGGTTTGGCGAGCAGTACTTC. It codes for CASILSGGFGEQYF.